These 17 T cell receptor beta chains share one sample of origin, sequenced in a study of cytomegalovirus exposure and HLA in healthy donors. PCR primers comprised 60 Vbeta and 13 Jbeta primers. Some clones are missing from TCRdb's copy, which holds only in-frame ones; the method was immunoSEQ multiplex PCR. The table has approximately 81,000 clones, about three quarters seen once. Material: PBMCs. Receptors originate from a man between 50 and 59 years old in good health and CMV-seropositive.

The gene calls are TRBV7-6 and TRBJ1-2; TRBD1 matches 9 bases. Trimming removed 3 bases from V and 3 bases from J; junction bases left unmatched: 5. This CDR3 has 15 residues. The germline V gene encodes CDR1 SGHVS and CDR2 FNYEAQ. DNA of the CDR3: TGTGCCAGCAGCTTGCGGGACAGGGCCGACTATGGCTACACCTTC. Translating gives CASSLRDRADYGYTF.

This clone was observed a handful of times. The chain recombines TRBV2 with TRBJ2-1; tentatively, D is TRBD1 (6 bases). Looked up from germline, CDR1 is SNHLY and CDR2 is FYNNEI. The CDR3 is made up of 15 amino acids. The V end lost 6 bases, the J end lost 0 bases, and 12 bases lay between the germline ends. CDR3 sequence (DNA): TGTGCCAGCAGAGGGGGATCTAGCTCCTACAATGAGCAGTTCTTC. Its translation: CASRGGSSSYNEQFF. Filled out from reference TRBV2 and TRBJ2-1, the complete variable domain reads EPEVTQTPSHQVTQMGQEVILRCVPISNHLYFYWYRQILGQKVEFLVSFYNNEISEKSEIFDDQFSVERPDGSNFTLKIRSTKLEDSAMYFCASRGGSSSYNEQFFGPGTRLTVL.

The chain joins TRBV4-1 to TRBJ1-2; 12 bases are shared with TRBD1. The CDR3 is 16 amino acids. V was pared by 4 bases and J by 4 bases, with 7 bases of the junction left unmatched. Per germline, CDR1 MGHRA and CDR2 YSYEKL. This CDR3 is CASSPGQGALPYGYTF. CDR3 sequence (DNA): TGCGCCAGCAGCCCGGGACAGGGGGCCCTCCCCTATGGCTACACCTTC.

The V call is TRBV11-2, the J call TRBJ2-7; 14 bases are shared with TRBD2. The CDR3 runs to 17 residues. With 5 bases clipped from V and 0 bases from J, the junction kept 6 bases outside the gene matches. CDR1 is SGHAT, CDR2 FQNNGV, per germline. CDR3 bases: TGTGCCAGCAGCAGGACTAGCGGGAGGAAGAGCTCCTACGAGCAGTACTTC. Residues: CASSRTSGRKSSYEQYF.

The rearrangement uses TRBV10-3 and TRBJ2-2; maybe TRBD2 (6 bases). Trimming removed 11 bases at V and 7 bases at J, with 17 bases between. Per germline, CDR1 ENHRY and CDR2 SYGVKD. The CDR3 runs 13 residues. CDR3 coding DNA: TGTGCCGCCGGGGGAGGCTCGGGCGGGGAGCTGTTTTTT. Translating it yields CAAGGGSGGELFF.

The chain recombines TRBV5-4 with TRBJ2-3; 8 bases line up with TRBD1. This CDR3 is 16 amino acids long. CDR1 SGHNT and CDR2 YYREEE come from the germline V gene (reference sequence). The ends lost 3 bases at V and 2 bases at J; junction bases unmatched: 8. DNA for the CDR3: TGTGCCAGCAGCTCGAACCGGGACAGGATCACAGATACGCAGTATTTT. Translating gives CASSSNRDRITDTQYF.

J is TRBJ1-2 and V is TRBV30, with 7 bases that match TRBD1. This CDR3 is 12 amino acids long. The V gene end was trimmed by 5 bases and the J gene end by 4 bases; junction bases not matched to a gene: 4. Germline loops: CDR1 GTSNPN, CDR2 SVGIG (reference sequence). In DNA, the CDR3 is TGTGCCTGGGTTACAGGGGTCTATGGCTACACCTTC. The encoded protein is CAWVTGVYGYTF.

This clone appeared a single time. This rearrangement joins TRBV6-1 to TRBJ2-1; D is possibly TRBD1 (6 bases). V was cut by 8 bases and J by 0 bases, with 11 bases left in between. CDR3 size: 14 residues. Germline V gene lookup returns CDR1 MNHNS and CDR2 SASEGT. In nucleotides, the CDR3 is TGTGCCAGCGGGGGCCCAGACTCCTACAATGAGCAGTTCTTC. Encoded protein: CASGGPDSYNEQFF.

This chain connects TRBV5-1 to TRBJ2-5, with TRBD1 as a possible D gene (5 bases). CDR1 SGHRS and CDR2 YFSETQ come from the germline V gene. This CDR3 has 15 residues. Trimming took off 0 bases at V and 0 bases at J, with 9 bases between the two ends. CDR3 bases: TGCGCCAGCAGCTTGGGGGGCAGAGACCAAGAGACCCAGTACTTC. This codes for CASSLGGRDQETQYF.

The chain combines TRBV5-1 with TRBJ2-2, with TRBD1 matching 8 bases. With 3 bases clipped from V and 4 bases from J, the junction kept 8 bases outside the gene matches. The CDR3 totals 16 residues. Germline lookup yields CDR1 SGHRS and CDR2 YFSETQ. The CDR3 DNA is TGCGCCAGCAGCTCGACAGGGGCCAGGGGCACCGGGGAGCTGTTTTTT. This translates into CASSSTGARGTGELFF.

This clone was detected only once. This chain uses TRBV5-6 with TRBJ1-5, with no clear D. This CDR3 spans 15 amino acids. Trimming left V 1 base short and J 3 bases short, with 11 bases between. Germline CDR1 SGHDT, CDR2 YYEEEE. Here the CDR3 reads CASSLWEAVNQPQHF. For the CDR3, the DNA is TGTGCCAGCAGCTTGTGGGAAGCGGTCAATCAGCCCCAGCATTTT.

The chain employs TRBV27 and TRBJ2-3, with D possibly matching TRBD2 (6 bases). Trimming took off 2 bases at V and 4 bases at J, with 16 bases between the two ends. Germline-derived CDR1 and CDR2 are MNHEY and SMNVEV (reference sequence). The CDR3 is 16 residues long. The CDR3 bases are TGTGCCAGCAGTTTACGTGGCGGGACCACCTCAGATACGCAGTATTTT. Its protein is CASSLRGGTTSDTQYF.

In DNA form, the CDR3 reads TGTGCCAGCAGCTTTAGCACCGGGGAGCTGTTTTTT. Protein: CASSFSTGELFF. The V gene is TRBV11-1, the J gene TRBJ2-2; D is ambiguous. CDR3 size: 12 residues. Germline values: CDR1 SGHAT, CDR2 FQDESV (reference sequence). The germline V and J ends were trimmed by 3 bases and 4 bases, with 3 bases remaining between them. Filled out from reference TRBV11-1 and TRBJ2-2, the complete variable domain reads EAEVAQSPRYKITEKSQAVAFWCDPISGHATLYWYRQILGQGPELLVQFQDESVVDDSQLPKDRFSAERLKGVDSTLKIQPAELGDSAMYLCASSFSTGELFFGEGSRLTVL.

CDR3 coding DNA: TGTGCCAGCGCGTATTTAAGGGGAGGTGGTGGCTACACCTTC. It specifies CASAYLRGGGGYTF. The rearrangement links TRBV27 to TRBJ1-2, with D possibly being TRBD1 (5 bases). The CDR3 spans 14 residues. Germline CDR1 reads MNHEY; CDR2 reads SMNVEV (reference sequence). V lost 8 bases, J lost 7 bases, and 20 bases lay in between.

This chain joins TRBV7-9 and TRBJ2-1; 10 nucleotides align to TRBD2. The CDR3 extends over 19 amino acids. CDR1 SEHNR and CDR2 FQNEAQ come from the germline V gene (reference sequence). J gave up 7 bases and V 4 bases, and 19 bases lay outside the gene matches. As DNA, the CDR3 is TGTGCCAGCAGCTCCACAACCCCTAGCGGGAGAGAGGATCTAAATGAGCAGTTCTTC. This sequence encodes CASSSTTPSGREDLNEQFF.

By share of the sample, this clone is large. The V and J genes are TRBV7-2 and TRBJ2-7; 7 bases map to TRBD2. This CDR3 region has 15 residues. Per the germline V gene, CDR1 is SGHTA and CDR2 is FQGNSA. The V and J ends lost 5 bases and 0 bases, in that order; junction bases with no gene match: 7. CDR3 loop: CASSLIAGTSYEQYF. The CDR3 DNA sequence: TGTGCCAGCAGCCTCATAGCGGGTACCTCCTACGAGCAGTACTTC.

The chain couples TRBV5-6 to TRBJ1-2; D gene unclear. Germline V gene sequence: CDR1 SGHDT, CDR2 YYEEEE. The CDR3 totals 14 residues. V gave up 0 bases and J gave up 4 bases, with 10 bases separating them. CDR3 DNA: TGTGCCAGCAGCTTGGCCGAGGGTTTCTATGGCTACACCTTC. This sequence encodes CASSLAEGFYGYTF.